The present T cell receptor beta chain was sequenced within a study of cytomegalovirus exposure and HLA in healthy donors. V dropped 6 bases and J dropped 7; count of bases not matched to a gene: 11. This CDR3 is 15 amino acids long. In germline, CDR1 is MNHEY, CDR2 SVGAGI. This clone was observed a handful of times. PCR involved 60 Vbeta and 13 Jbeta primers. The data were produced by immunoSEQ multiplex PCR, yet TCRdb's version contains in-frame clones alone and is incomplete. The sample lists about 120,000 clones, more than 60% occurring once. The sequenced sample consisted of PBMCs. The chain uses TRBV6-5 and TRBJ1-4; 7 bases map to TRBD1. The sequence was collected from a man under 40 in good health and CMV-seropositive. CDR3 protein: CASSPKTGTGEKLFF. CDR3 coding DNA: TGTGCCAGCAGCCCAAAGACAGGGACGGGTGAAAAACTGTTTTTT.